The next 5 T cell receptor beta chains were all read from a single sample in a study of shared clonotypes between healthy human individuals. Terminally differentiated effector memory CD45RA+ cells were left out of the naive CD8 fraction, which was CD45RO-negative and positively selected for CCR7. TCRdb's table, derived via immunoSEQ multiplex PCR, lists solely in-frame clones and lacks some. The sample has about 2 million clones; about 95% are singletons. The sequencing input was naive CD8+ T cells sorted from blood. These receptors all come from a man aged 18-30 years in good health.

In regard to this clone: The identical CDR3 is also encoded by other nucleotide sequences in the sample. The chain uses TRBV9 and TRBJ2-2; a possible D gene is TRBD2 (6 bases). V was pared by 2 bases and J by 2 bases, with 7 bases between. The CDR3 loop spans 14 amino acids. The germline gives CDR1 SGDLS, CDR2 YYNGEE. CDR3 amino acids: CASSVGGNTGELFF. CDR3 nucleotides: TGTGCCAGCAGCGTGGGAGGAAACACCGGGGAGCTGTTTTTT.

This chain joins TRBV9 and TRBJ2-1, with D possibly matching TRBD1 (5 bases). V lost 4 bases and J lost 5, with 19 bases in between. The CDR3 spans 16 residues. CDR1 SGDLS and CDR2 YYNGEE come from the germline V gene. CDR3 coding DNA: TGTGCCAGCAGCTTTCCGACAGATCACTTAGACAATGAGCAGTTCTTC. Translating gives CASSFPTDHLDNEQFF.

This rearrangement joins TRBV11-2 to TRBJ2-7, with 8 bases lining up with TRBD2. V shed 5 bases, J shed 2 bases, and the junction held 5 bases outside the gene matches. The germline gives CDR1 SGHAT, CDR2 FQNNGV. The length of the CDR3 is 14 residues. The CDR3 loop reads CASSLSGDPYEQYF. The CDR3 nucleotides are TGTGCCAGCAGCCTTAGCGGGGATCCCTACGAGCAGTACTTC.

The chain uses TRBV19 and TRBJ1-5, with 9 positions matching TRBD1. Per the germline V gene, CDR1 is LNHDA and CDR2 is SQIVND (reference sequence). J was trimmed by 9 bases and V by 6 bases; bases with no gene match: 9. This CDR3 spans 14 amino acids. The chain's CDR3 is CASSSGTGTRPQHF. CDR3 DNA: TGTGCCAGTAGCTCCGGGACAGGGACCAGGCCCCAGCATTTT.

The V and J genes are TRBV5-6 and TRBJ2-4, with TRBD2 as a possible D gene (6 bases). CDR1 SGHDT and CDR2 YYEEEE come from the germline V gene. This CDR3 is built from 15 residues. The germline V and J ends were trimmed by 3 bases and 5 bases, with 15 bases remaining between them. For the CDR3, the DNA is TGTGCCAGCAGCTCCACGTACGGGGGTGAAAACATTCAGTACTTC. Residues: CASSSTYGGENIQYF.